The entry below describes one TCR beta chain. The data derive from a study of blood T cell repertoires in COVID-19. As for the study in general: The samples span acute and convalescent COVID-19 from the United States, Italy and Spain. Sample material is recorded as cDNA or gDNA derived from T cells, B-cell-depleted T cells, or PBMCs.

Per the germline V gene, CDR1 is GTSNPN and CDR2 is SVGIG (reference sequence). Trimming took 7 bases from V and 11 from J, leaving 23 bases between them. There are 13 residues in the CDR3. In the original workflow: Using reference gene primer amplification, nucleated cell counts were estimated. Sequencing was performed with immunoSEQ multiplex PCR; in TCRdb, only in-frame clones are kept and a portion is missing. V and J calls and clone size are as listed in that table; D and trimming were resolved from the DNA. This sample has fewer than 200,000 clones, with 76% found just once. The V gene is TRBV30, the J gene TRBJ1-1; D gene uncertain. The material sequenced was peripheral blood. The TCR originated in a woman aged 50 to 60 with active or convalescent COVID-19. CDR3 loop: CAYLRLPQTLAFF. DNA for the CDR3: TGTGCCTACCTACGCCTACCCCAAACTCTTGCTTTCTTT.